A single sample gave rise to the 15 T cell receptor beta chains below, sequenced in a study of T-cell memory formation after mild COVID-19. TCRdb re-analysed the 5' RACE reads in MiXCR, keeping a single row per CDR3 protein. The data hold around 300,000 distinct CDR3 sequences, with roughly 18% observed a single time. Sequenced material: PBMCs or a T cell subset sorted from them (not recorded which). The origin of the receptors is a man aged 18 to 29 who had mild COVID-19 (a few samples of this study predate the infection). Cell type and time point are not known.

The J gene is TRBJ2-7, the V gene TRBV7-9, with D unresolved. Germline loops: CDR1 SEHNR, CDR2 FQNEAQ (reference sequence). This CDR3 has 13 residues. Trimming shortened V by 5 bases and J by 2 bases, and 10 bases separated the two germline ends. The CDR3 nucleotides are TGTGCCAGCAGCCGGGCTACCCCCTACGAGCAGTACTTC. Its translation is CASSRATPYEQYF.

In its sample, this clonotype was seen a few times. At one end the junction does not follow the germline gene, possibly because of a read error. The genes are TRBV4-1 and TRBJ1-3; a possible D gene is TRBD1 (6 bases). The germline gives CDR1 MGHRA, CDR2 YSYEKL. The CDR3 is made up of 18 amino acids. CDR3 sequence reads: CASSQGPSAGVGRNTIYF. The CDR3 DNA is TGCGCCAGCAGCCAAGGGCCTAGCGCAGGGGTTGGTCGAAACACTATATATTTT.

This clonotype was seen a few times. The chain combines TRBV7-2 with TRBJ2-1; 10 bases match TRBD2. Germline trimming cut 1 base from V and 9 bases from J; bases unmatched to any gene: 3. Germline loops: CDR1 SGHTA, CDR2 FQGNSA. This CDR3 is 14 amino acids long. The CDR3 region has the DNA TGTGCCAGCAGCTTAGTAGCGGGGGGTGGTGAGCAGTTCTTC. Its protein is CASSLVAGGGEQFF.

This clonotype appeared a few times. The genes are TRBV6-5 and TRBJ2-2; D is perhaps TRBD1 or TRBD2 (5 bases each). The CDR3 covers 12 residues. Trimming took off 10 bases at V and 2 bases at J, with 8 bases between the two ends. Germline V gives CDR1 MNHEY, CDR2 SVGAGI. CDR3: CATGTNTGELFF. In DNA, the CDR3 is TGTGCCACTGGGACCAACACCGGGGAGCTGTTTTTT.

The gene calls are TRBV5-1 and TRBJ2-1; no reliable D call. CDR3 length equals 13 residues. Looked up from germline, CDR1 is SGHRS and CDR2 is YFSETQ. Trimming removed 0 bases from V and 6 bases from J, with 7 bases in between. CDR3 DNA sequence: TGCGCCAGCAGCTTGGTAGCCGTCAATGAGCAGTTCTTC. This gives the protein CASSLVAVNEQFF.

The chain links TRBV7-9 to TRBJ2-1, with D possibly matching TRBD1 (6 bases). V was pared by 10 bases and J by 2 bases, with 18 bases between. This CDR3 spans 15 amino acids. In germline, CDR1 is SEHNR, CDR2 FQNEAQ (reference sequence). The CDR3 nucleotides read TGTGCCACCAGGATCAACAGGGACCCCTACAATGAGCAGTTCTTC. Translation: CATRINRDPYNEQFF.

This clonotype was detected only a few times. The chain uses TRBV6-5 and TRBJ1-6; D is perhaps TRBD1 (6 bases). Germline CDR1 MNHEY, CDR2 SVGAGI. V was cut by 3 bases and J by 7 bases, with 19 bases left in between. The CDR3 spans 17 residues. In nucleotides, the CDR3 is TGTGCCAGCAGTTATGACAGGACGAAGTATGCGAATTCACCCCTCCACTTT. Amino acids: CASSYDRTKYANSPLHF.

The chain joins TRBV10-3 to TRBJ2-7; D unclear. This CDR3 is 11 amino acids long. The germline V and J ends were trimmed by 3 bases and 3 bases, with 3 bases remaining between them. CDR1 is ENHRY, CDR2 SYGVKD, per germline. In nucleotides, the CDR3 is TGTGCCATCAGTGACCTCTACGAGCAGTACTTC. As protein: CAISDLYEQYF.

This clonotype came up a few times. V usage is TRBV12-3 or TRBV12-4 and J usage is TRBJ2-7; 9 nucleotides align to TRBD1. CDR3 size: 16 residues. V lost 3 bases and J lost 3; bases outside the gene matches: 9. The CDR3 nucleotides are TGTGCCAGCAGTTTCCGGACAGGGGTTATGTTCTACGAGCAGTACTTC. It codes for CASSFRTGVMFYEQYF.

The rearrangement joins TRBV6-2 or TRBV6-3 to TRBJ1-2; the match to TRBD1 covers 10 bases. The CDR3 length is 14 residues. Per the germline V gene, CDR1 is MNHEY and CDR2 is SVGEGT. Germline trimming cut 5 bases from V and 7 bases from J; bases unmatched to any gene: 7. The CDR3 DNA follows: TGTGCCAGCAGTGCTCCGGGACAGGGGTCTGGCTACACCTTC. Translating gives CASSAPGQGSGYTF.

V gene TRBV2 combines with J gene TRBJ2-5, with D maybe TRBD2 (6 bases). V was clipped by 7 bases and J by 9 bases, with 18 bases between them. The CDR3 covers 13 residues. Per germline, CDR1 SNHLY and CDR2 FYNNEI. In DNA form, the CDR3 reads TGTGCCAGCACTGGACTAACCTCTGAGGCCCAGTACTTC. This translates into CASTGLTSEAQYF.

This clonotype showed up just a few times. V and J are TRBV3-1 and TRBJ2-1; D possibly corresponds to TRBD2 (6 bases). Trimming removed 4 bases from V and 6 bases from J, with 10 bases in between. This CDR3 is 13 amino acids long. The germline V gene encodes CDR1 LGHDT and CDR2 YNNKEL (reference sequence). The CDR3 DNA follows: TGTGCCAGCAGCCCGCGGGGCGTCAATGAGCAGTTCTTC. It specifies CASSPRGVNEQFF.

This clonotype turned up a few times. The chain uses TRBV10-1 and TRBJ2-3; a weak D match, TRBD1 (6 bases). The length of the CDR3 is 14 residues. Trimming took 3 bases from V and 6 from J, leaving 13 bases between them. CDR1 and CDR2 from the germline V gene are WNHNN and SYGVQD (reference sequence). The CDR3 coding sequence is TGCGCCAGCAGTGAAAACACAGGGTTGGATACGCAGTATTTT. Its translation: CASSENTGLDTQYF.

The chain joins TRBV20-1 to TRBJ1-1, with 7 bases aligning to TRBD1. The trim removed 3 bases at V and 1 base at J, leaving 2 bases unmatched. Germline V CDR1 and CDR2: DFQATT, SNEGSKA (reference sequence). The CDR3 loop spans 13 amino acids. CDR3 nucleotide sequence: TGCAGTGCTAGGACAGGGAAGAACACTGAAGCTTTCTTT. It encodes CSARTGKNTEAFF.

This clonotype was detected only a few times. The J gene is TRBJ1-5, the V gene TRBV6-4; possible D gene TRBD1, 6 bases. V dropped 6 bases and J dropped 0 bases, with 12 bases sitting between them. This CDR3 is built from 15 residues. Germline lookup yields CDR1 MRHNA and CDR2 SNTAGT. Written as DNA, the CDR3 is TGTGCCAGCAGAGGACAGTCATATAGCAATCAGCCCCAGCATTTT. Encoded protein: CASRGQSYSNQPQHF.